The subject of this entry is one TCR beta chain. Its antigen is as yet unknown. These data come from a study of blood T cells in healthy people across ages. The germline V gene has CDR1 SEHNR and CDR2 FQNEAQ (reference sequence). Trimming cost V 5 bases and J 1 base; bases outside gene matches: 6. The CDR3 totals 15 residues. Study-level findings and limits: Per million T cells, TCR beta diversity dropped about linearly as age rose. There was a strong correlation between TCR beta diversity and naive T cell percentage.

Using a J-beta primer mix together with a sample-barcoded 5' primer, a second PCR was run for roughly 6 to 12 cycles. Tags on each cDNA molecule came from a template-switch adaptor with 12 random nucleotides. The yield of each sample was at least 2.5 million CDR3-containing paired-end reads. TCRdb ran MiXCR on the 5' RACE reads and lists one entry per CDR3 protein. The table records 850,000 to 1,000,000 distinct CDR3 sequences, 51% of them present only once. Sequencing was carried out using blood. The sequence derives from a woman aged 60-75 years in good health. V usage is TRBV7-9 and J usage is TRBJ1-1; 8 bases match TRBD1. The CDR3 DNA reads as TGTGCCAGCAGCCTCCCGACAGGGGCGAACACTGAAGCTTTCTTT. Translation gives CASSLPTGANTEAFF.